This T cell receptor beta chain was sequenced during a study of cytomegalovirus exposure and HLA in healthy donors. Whole-study results and caveats: A later analysis appeared to link common viral pathogens to several of the most significant clusters.

PCR used 60 Vbeta primers and 13 Jbeta primers. Repertoires were generated with immunoSEQ multiplex PCR, while TCRdb's copy carries only in-frame clones and drops some. In all, the sample yields some 34,000 clones. The length of the CDR3 is 14 residues. Germline CDR1 and CDR2: PRHDT and FYEKMQ (reference sequence). Trimming took 5 bases from V and 5 from J; bases not matched to a gene: 9. Remarks on this clone: Its antigen is not known.

The chain recombines TRBV13 with TRBJ2-7; 7 bases are a match to TRBD2. Sample: PBMCs. The clonotype was recovered from a middle-aged woman in good health and CMV-seropositive. The CDR3 loop reads CASSGQGGYHEQYF. CDR3 sequence (DNA): TGTGCCAGCAGCGGGCAGGGAGGGTACCACGAGCAGTACTTC. The variable domain in full, with the rest retrieved from reference TRBV13 and TRBJ2-7, is AAGVIQSPRHLIKEKRETATLKCYPIPRHDTVYWYQQGPGQDPQFLISFYEKMQSDKGSIPDRFSAQQFSDYHSELNMSSLELGDSALYFCASSGQGGYHEQYFGPGTRLTVT.